The 3 T cell receptor beta chains below were found in one sample sequenced in a study of response to subunit inactivated influenza vaccine (dated by TCRdb to the late 2010s). Receptors were amplified or captured by RT-PCR. The sequencer listed for this sample is Illumina HiSeq 2500. The public reads were run again by TCRdb, first through fastp at Q25 and then through MiXCR, and only productive beta chains were kept. Records with the same CDR3 protein are collapsed into one entry carrying the most frequent genes and DNA. The sample data list hundreds of thousands of distinct CDR3 sequences, and 12% to 15% of these were observed just once. The ten most abundant clones make up roughly 7.2% of the sample. This material consisted of PBMCs from blood, taken less than 15 days before vaccination. The receptor source for this set is a man between 45 and 60 years old who received an inactivated influenza vaccine. Donor details come from another sample of the same person, matched by shared clones.

This clonotype was seen ten or more times. The CDR3 is CASRSRDTDTQYF. CDR3 nucleotide sequence: TGTGCCAGCAGGTCCAGGGACACAGATACGCAGTATTTT. The chain couples TRBV12-3 or TRBV12-4 to TRBJ2-3, with D perhaps TRBD1 (5 bases). There are 13 residues in the CDR3. V lost 6 bases to trimming and J lost 2 bases, with 9 bases between them.

This clonotype was observed a few times. The chain has TRBV5-1 and TRBJ1-2; 7 bases line up with TRBD1. The trim removed 2 bases at V and 0 bases at J, leaving 7 bases unmatched. Germline V lookup: CDR1 SGHRS, CDR2 YFSETQ. The CDR3 length is 16 residues. In DNA, the CDR3 is TGCGCCAGCAGCTTAGGGACCGGGACAGCTAACTATGGCTACACCTTC. It translates to CASSLGTGTANYGYTF.

The chain carries TRBV5-1 and TRBJ2-7; unclear D gene. This CDR3 spans 13 amino acids. CDR1 is SGHRS, CDR2 YFSETQ, per germline. Trimming stripped 0 bases from V and 5 bases from J, with 9 bases between. The chain's CDR3 is CASSLVGTDEQYF. CDR3 sequence (DNA): TGCGCCAGCAGCTTGGTAGGTACCGACGAGCAGTACTTC.